These T cell receptor beta chains were read from a single sample in a study of early T cells in non-severe SARS-CoV-2 infection. TCRdb passed the 5' RACE reads through MiXCR, listing each CDR3 protein once. The table includes tens of thousands of distinct CDR3 sequences, around 5.8% detected once. The specimen sequenced was whole blood. The receptor set was obtained from an adult who was a healthcare worker with PCR-confirmed SARS-CoV-2 infection or an uninfected control (not recorded which). Each CDR3 is given with its conserved first and last residue.

j_gene | v_gene | CDR3aa
TRBJ1-2 | TRBV29-1 | CSTTGQGDYGYTF
TRBJ2-5 | TRBV24-1 | CATSEPTGSKTQYF
TRBJ1-1 | TRBV28 | CASIPAGPAQFEAFF
TRBJ2-5 | TRBV7-7 | CASSVMRDWGTQYF
TRBJ2-5 | TRBV6-5 | CASRADRGLRETQYF
TRBJ2-5 | TRBV6-5 | CASTPGAGGFQETQYF
TRBJ2-3 | TRBV29-1 | CSVKTSGRGTDTQYF
TRBJ2-4 | TRBV12-3/TRBV12-4 | CASSFVEVRGRIGNIQYF
TRBJ2-1 | TRBV7-6 | CASSLLSGKAPGQFF
TRBJ2-1 | TRBV19 | CASRLGGLAGAPFF
TRBJ2-2 | TRBV4-1 | CASSQDPRAGGLFF
TRBJ2-3 | TRBV4-2 | CASSQALSGTVSTDTQYF
TRBJ1-4 | TRBV10-1 | CASIQDRGNEKLFF
TRBJ1-4 | TRBV29-1 | CSASTGLATNEKLFF
TRBJ1-2 | TRBV28 | CASSLASGVGGYTF
TRBJ2-7 | TRBV5-1 | CASSPSPGTILEKVHEQYF
TRBJ2-2 | TRBV7-3 | CASRSLDLEGGELFF
TRBJ2-3 | TRBV12-3/TRBV12-4 | CASSLWTSMADTQYF
TRBJ2-2 | TRBV19 | CASTPHGLVPGELFF
TRBJ1-5 | TRBV9 | CASSVGTDRDQPQHF
TRBJ2-3 | TRBV20-1 | CSAFQESTDTQYF
TRBJ2-3 | TRBV20-1 | CSARGASGTPTDTQYF
TRBJ2-1 | TRBV19 | CASTAGTPSYNEQFF
TRBJ2-7 | TRBV20-1 | CSARRAGTGGSNEQYF
TRBJ1-6 | TRBV7-6 | CASSLANSPLHF
TRBJ2-7 | TRBV6-6 | CASSYRGEAAEYF
TRBJ2-1 | TRBV7-2 | CASSPNVAGAYNEQFF
TRBJ1-2 | TRBV3-1 | CASSRGDSRGYTF
TRBJ1-2 | TRBV27 | CASSFGRTGIRYGYTF
TRBJ2-1 | TRBV7-2 | CASSSGVREQFF
TRBJ2-5 | TRBV19 | CASSILPLVGRETQYF
TRBJ2-3 | TRBV6-5 | CASSYSWREPDTQYF
TRBJ2-1 | TRBV21-1 | CASHSEGYSYNEQFF
TRBJ1-6 | TRBV4-1 | CASSQVGGTGGLRNNSPLHF
TRBJ2-3 | TRBV12-3/TRBV12-4 | CASSLWLAGRTDTQYF